This T cell receptor beta chain was identified in a study of metastatic and nonmetastatic thyroid tumors. About this clone itself: A read error may produce the germline difference seen at one junction end.

There are 15 residues in the CDR3. None of the patients had undergone any treatment ahead of thyroid surgery. TCRdb re-analyzed the PCR reads through MiXCR. This sample has about 26,000 clones, with 20% to 30% found just once. The gene calls are TRBV12-3 or TRBV12-4 and TRBJ1-2, with 7 nucleotides matching TRBD1. Sequenced input: blood. The origin of this receptor is a female donor with papillary thyroid cancer or a benign thyroid nodule (not recorded which). Some clones in this sample may be carry-over from other donors' samples. The CDR3 DNA follows: TGTTCCAGCAGTTTAAGGGACAGTGGAGTCTATGGCTACACCTTC. Amino acid sequence: CSSSLRDSGVYGYTF.